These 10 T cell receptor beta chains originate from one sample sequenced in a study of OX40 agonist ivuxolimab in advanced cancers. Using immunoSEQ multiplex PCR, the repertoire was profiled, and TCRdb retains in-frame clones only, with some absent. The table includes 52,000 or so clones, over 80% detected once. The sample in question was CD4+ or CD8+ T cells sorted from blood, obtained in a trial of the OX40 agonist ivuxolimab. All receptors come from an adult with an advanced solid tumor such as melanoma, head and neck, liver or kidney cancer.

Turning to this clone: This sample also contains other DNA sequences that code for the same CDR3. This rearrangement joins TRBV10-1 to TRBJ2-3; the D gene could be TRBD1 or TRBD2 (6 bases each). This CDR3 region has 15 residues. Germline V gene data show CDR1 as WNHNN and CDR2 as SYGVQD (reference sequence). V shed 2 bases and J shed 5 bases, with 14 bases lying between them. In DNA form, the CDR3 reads TGCGCCAGCAGTGAGGGGGGGCAGGGAGGAGATACGCAGTATTTT. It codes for CASSEGGQGGDTQYF.

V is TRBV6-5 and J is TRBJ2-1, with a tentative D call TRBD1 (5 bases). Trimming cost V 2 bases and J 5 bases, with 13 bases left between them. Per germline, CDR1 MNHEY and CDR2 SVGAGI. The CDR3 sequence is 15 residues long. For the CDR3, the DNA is TGTGCCAGCAGTTACGGTCAGGGCGGAAACAATGAGCAGTTCTTC. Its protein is CASSYGQGGNNEQFF.

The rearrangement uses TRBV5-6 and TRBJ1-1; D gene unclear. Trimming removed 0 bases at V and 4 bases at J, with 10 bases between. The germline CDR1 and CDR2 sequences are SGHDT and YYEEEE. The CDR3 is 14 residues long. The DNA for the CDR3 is TGTGCCAGCAGCTTGGGGCAGGTCCGCACTGAAGCTTTCTTT. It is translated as CASSLGQVRTEAFF.

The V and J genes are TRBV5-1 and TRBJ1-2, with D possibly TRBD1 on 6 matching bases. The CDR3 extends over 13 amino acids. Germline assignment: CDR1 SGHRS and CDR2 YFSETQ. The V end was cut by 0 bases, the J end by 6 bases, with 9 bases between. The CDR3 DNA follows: TGCGCCAGCAGCTTGGGCCAGGGGAATGGCTACACCTTC. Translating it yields CASSLGQGNGYTF.

CDR3 region: CASSLAADYNSPLHF. The CDR3 bases are TGCGCCAGCAGCTTGGCGGCAGACTATAATTCACCCCTCCACTTT. This chain links TRBV5-1 with TRBJ1-6; D uncertain. The germline gives CDR1 SGHRS, CDR2 YFSETQ. The length of the CDR3 is 15 residues. V shed 0 bases and J shed 3 bases, with 7 bases lying between them. Complete variable domain (other parts from reference TRBV5-1 and TRBJ1-6): KAGVTQTPRYLIKTRGQQVTLSCSPISGHRSVSWYQQTPGQGLQFLFEYFSETQRNKGNFPGRFSGRQFSNSRSEMNVSTLELGDSALYLCASSLAADYNSPLHFGNGTRLTVT.

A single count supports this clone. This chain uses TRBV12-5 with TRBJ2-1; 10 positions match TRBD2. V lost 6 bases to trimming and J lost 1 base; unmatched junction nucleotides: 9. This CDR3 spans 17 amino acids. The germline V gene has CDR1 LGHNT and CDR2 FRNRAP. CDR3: CASGLGLAESSYNEQFF. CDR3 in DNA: TGTGCTAGTGGATTAGGACTAGCGGAATCGTCCTACAATGAGCAGTTCTTC.

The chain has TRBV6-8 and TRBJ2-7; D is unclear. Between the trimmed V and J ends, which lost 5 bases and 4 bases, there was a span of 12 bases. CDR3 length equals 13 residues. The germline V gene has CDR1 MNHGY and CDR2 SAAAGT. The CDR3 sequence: CASSRMEEYEQYF. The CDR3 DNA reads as TGTGCCAGCAGTCGGATGGAAGAATACGAGCAGTACTTC.

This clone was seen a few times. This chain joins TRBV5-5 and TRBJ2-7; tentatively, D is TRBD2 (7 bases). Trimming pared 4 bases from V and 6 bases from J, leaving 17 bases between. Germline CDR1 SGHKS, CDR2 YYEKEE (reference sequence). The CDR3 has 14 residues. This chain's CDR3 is CASSLEGGGLEQYF. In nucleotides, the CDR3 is TGTGCCAGCAGCCTGGAGGGAGGGGGACTCGAGCAGTACTTC. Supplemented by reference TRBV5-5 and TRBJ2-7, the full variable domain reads DAGVTQSPTHLIKTRGQQVTLRCSPISGHKSVSWYQQVLGQGPQFIFQYYEKEERGRGNFPDRFSARQFPNYSSELNVNALLLGDSALYLCASSLEGGGLEQYFGPGTRLTVT.

CDR3 nucleotide sequence: TGTGCCAGCAGCTTAGGCCGGACTGGAATAGGAGAGACCCAGTACTTC. It is translated as CASSLGRTGIGETQYF. This rearrangement joins TRBV7-9 to TRBJ2-5, with D perhaps matching TRBD2 (5 bases). Germline V lookup: CDR1 SEHNR, CDR2 FQNEAQ (reference sequence). The CDR3 has 16 amino acids. V lost 1 base and J 4 bases, leaving 16 bases between the germline ends.

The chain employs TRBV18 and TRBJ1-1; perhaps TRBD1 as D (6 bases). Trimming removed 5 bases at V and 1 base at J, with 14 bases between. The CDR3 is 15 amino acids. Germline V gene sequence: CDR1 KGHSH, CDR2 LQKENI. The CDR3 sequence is CASSVVGGANTEAFF. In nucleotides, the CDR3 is TGTGCCAGCTCAGTGGTGGGGGGCGCGAACACTGAAGCTTTCTTT.